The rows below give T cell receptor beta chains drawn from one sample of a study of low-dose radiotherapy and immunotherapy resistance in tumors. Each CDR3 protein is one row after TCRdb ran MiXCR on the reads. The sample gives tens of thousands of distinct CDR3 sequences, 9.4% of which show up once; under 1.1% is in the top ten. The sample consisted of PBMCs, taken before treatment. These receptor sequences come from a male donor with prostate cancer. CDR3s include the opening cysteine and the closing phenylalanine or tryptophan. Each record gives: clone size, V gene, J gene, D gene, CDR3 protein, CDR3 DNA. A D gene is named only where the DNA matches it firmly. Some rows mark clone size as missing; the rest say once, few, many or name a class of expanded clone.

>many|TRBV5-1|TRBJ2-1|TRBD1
CASSLQGIYNEQFF
TGCGCCAGCAGCTTACAGGGGATCTACAATGAGCAGTTCTTC
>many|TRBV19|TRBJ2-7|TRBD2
CASSTSATYEQYF
TGTGCCAGTAGCACTAGCGCAACCTACGAGCAGTACTTC
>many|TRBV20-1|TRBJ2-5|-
CSCPESLYQETQYF
TGCAGCTGCCCTGAGTCCTTGTACCAAGAGACCCAGTACTTC
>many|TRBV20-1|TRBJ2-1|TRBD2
CSARRLAEYNEQFF
TGCAGTGCGAGGCGTCTAGCGGAATACAATGAGCAGTTCTTC
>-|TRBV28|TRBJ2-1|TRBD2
CASSLSGAGEGYEQFF
TGTGCCAGCAGTTTAAGCGGAGCGGGAGAGGGCTATGAGCAGTTCTTC
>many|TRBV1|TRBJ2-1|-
CTSSPLLAGKGHEQFF
TGCACCAGCAGCCCCCTTTTGGCGGGAAAAGGGCATGAGCAGTTCTTC
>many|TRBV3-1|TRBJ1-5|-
CASSQDRKQPQHF
TGTGCCAGCAGCCAGGACCGAAAGCAGCCCCAGCATTTT
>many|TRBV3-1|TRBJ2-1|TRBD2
CASSQAGTSWGNNEQFF
TGTGCCAGCAGCCAAGCGGGGACTAGCTGGGGTAACAATGAGCAGTTCTTC
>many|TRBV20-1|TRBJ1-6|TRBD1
CSARDGTDNSPLHF
TGCAGTGCTAGAGACGGGACAGATAATTCACCCCTCCACTTT
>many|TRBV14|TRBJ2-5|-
CASSQGIPTETQYF
TGTGCCAGCAGCCAAGGGATCCCAACAGAGACCCAGTACTTC
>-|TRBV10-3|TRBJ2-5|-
CAISGGLGQETQYF
TGTGCCATCAGTGGGGGACTGGGACAAGAGACCCAGTACTTC
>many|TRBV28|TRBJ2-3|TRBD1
CASSVPGQGIVLADTQYF
TGTGCCAGCAGTGTTCCGGGACAGGGGATTGTTTTAGCAGATACGCAGTATTTT
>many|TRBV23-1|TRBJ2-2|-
CASSIWRAGTTPGSCFF
-
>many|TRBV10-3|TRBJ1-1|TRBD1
CAISEPRTGSGVTEAFF
TGTGCCATCAGTGAGCCTCGGACAGGTTCAGGTGTCACTGAAGCTTTCTTT
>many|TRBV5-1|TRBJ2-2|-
CASSLTPGLHPRELFF
TGCGCCAGCAGCTTGACACCGGGACTCCACCCCAGGGAGCTGTTTTTT
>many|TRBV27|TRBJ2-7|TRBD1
CASSLLTDGQGLYEQYF
TGTGCCAGCAGTTTACTAACTGATGGACAGGGGCTCTACGAGCAGTACTTC
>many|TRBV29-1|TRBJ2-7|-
CSVVSITTGYEQYF
TGCAGCGTTGTTTCCATCACTACGGGATACGAGCAGTACTTC
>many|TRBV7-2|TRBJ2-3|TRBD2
CASSPRLAGGTDTQYF
TGTGCCAGCAGCCCCAGACTAGCGGGGGGCACAGATACGCAGTATTTT
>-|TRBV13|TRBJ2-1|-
CASSPDLLRNEQFF
TGTGCCAGCAGCCCCGATCTGCTTAGGAATGAGCAGTTCTTC
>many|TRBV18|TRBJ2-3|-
CASGLNGDTDTQYF
TGTGCCAGCGGCCTGAACGGAGACACAGATACGCAGTATTTT
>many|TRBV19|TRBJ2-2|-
CASSIVGWYGTGELFF
TGTGCCAGTAGTATAGTAGGATGGTACGGCACCGGGGAGCTGTTTTTT
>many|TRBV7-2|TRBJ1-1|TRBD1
CASSPGQGARWGAFF
TGTGCCAGCAGCCCCGGACAGGGGGCGCGGTGGGGAGCTTTCTTT
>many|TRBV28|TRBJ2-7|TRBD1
CASSYPGTGYEQYF
TGTGCCAGCAGTTACCCCGGGACAGGTTACGAGCAGTACTTC
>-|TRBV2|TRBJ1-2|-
CATLISGRGNYGYTF
TGTGCCACCCTCATATCGGGGCGGGGTAACTATGGCTACACCTTC
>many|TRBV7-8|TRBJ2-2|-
CASSLVPYRETNTGELFF
TGTGCCAGCAGCTTAGTGCCCTACCGGGAGACGAACACCGGGGAGCTGTTTTTT
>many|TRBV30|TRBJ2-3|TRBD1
CAWSMTGVRADTQYF
TGTGCCTGGAGTATGACAGGGGTACGAGCAGATACGCAGTATTTT
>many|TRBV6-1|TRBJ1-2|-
CASSGTAGVYGYTF
TGTGCCAGCAGTGGGACGGCGGGGGTCTATGGCTACACCTTC
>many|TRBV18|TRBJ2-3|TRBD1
CASSPRGRMNTQYF
TGTGCCAGCTCACCAAGGGGGCGCATGAATACGCAGTATTTT
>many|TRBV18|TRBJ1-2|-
CASSPGAANYGYTF
TGTGCCAGCTCACCGGGGGCGGCTAACTATGGCTACACCTTC
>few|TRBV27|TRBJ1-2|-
CASSPNSRGAYGYTF
TGTGCCAGCAGCCCCAACTCCCGGGGGGCCTATGGCTACACCTTC
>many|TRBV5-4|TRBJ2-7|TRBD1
CASSSGQGIYEQYF
TGTGCCAGCAGCTCGGGACAGGGAATCTACGAGCAGTACTTC
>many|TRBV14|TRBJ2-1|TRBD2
CASSPFGSGSKYNEQFF
TGTGCCAGCAGCCCGTTTGGTAGCGGGAGTAAGTACAATGAGCAGTTCTTC
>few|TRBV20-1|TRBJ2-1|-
CSAPKGLAYNEQFF
TGCAGTGCTCCGAAGGGGCTAGCCTACAATGAGCAGTTCTTC
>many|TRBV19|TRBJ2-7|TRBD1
CASSIMTGNYEQYF
TGTGCCAGTAGTATAATGACAGGGAACTACGAGCAGTACTTC
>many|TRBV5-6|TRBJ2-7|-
CASSPHGSSYEQYF
TGTGCCAGCAGCCCCCATGGGAGCAGCTACGAGCAGTACTTC
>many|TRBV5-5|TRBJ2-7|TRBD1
CASSLGQGAHFEQYF
TGTGCCAGCAGCTTGGGACAGGGGGCACACTTCGAGCAGTACTTC
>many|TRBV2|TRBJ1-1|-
CASTKTGDEAFF
TGTGCCAGCACTAAGACAGGTGATGAAGCTTTCTTT
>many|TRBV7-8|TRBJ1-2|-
CASSLTANYGYTF
TGTGCCAGCAGCTTGACAGCGAACTATGGCTACACCTTC
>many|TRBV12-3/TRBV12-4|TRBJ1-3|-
CASSPDISGNTIYF
TGTGCCAGCAGTCCAGACATCTCTGGAAACACCATATATTTT
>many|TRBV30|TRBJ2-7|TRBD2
CAWGHGGAGEQYF
TGTGCCTGGGGCCACGGGGGGGCAGGCGAGCAGTACTTC
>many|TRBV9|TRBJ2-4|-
CASSVGGGVQYF
TGTGCCAGCAGCGTAGGAGGGGGGGTACAGTACTTC
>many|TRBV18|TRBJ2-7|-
CASSPLAGPGQYF
TGTGCCAGCTCACCACTGGCAGGCCCGGGGCAGTACTTC
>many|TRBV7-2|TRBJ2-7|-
CASSLLGSSYEQYF
TGTGCCAGCAGCTTACTAGGCAGCTCCTACGAGCAGTACTTC
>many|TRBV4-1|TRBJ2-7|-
CASSQDGAGKAYEQYF
TGCGCCAGCAGCCAAGATGGGGCAGGGAAGGCCTACGAGCAGTACTTC
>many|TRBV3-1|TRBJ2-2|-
CASSQDPGGWTGELFF
TGTGCCAGCAGCCAAGACCCAGGTGGATGGACCGGGGAGCTGTTTTTT
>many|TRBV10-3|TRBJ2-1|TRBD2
CAISPGLAYLYEQFF
TGTGCCATCAGCCCGGGACTAGCTTATCTCTATGAGCAGTTCTTC
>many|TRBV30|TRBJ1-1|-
CAWSVPGREAFF
TGTGCCTGGAGTGTCCCGGGACGGGAAGCTTTCTTT
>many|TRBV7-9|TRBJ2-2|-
CASSLESVDGGELFF
TGTGCCAGCAGCTTAGAGTCAGTCGACGGCGGGGAGCTGTTTTTT
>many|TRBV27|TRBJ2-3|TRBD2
CASSFGGTSGSTDTQYF
TGTGCCAGCAGTTTTGGAGGGACTAGCGGGAGCACAGATACGCAGTATTTT
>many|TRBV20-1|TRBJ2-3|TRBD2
CSASLGAGVRDTQYF
TGCAGTGCTAGTTTAGGGGCGGGAGTCAGAGATACGCAGTATTTT
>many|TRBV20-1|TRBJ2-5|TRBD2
CSAREVSGSGETQYF
TGCAGTGCTAGAGAAGTTAGCGGGAGTGGAGAGACCCAGTACTTC
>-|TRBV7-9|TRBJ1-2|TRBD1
CASSGDRNYGYTF
TGTGCCAGCAGCGGGGACAGGAACTATGGCTACACCTTC
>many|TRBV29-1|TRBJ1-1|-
CSVAYQGMNTEAFF
TGCAGCGTCGCGTATCAAGGTATGAACACTGAAGCTTTCTTT